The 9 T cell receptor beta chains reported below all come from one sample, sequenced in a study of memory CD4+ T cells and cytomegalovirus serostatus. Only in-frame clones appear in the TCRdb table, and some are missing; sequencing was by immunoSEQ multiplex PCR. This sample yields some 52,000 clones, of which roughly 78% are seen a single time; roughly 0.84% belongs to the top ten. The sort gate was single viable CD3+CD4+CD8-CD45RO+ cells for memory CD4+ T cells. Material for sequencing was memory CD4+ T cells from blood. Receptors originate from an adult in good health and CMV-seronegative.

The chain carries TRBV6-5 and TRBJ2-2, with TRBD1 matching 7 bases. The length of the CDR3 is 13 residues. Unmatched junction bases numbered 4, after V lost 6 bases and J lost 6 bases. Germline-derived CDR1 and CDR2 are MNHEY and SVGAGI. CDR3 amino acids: CASSRDRAGELFF. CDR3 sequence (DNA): TGTGCCAGCAGCCGCGACAGGGCCGGGGAGCTGTTTTTT.

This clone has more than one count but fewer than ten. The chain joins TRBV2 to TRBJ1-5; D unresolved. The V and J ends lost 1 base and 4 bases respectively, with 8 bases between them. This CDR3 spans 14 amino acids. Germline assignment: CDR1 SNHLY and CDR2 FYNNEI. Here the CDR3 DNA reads TGTGCCAGCAGTGAAGGGCAGAGGAATCAGCCCCAGCATTTT. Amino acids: CASSEGQRNQPQHF.

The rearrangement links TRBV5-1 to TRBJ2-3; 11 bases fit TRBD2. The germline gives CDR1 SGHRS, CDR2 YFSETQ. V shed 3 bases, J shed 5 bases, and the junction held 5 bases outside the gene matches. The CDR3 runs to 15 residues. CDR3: CASSYSGGDGDTQYF. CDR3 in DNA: TGCGCCAGCAGCTATAGCGGGGGGGATGGAGATACGCAGTATTTT.

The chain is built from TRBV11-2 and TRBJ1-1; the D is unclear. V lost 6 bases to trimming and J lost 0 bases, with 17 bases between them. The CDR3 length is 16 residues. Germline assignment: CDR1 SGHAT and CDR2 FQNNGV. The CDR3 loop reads CASRPLVGRVNTEAFF. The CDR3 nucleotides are TGTGCCAGCAGGCCCCTGGTCGGGAGAGTGAACACTGAAGCTTTCTTT. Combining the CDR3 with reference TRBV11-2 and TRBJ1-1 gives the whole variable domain EAGVAQSPRYKIIEKRQSVAFWCNPISGHATLYWYQQILGQGPKLLIQFQNNGVVDDSQLPKDRFSAERLKGVDSTLKIQPAKLEDSAVYLCASRPLVGRVNTEAFFGQGTRLTVV.

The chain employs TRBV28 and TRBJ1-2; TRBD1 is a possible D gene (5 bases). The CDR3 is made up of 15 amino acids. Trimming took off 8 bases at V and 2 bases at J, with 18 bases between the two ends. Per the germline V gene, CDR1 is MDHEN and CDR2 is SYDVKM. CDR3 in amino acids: CASSPLGGYNYGYTF. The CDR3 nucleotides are TGTGCCAGCTCCCCCCTGGGGGGGTACAACTATGGCTACACCTTC.

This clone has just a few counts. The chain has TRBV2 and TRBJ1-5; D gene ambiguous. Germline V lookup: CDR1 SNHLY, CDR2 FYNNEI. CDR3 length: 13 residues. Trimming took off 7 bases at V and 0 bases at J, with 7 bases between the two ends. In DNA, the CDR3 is TGTGCCAGCATGAGTGATAGCAATCAGCCCCAGCATTTT. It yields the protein CASMSDSNQPQHF.

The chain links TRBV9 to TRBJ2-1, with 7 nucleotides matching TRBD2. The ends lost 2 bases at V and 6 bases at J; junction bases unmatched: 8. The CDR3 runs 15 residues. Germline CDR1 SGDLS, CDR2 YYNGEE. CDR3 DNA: TGTGCCAGCAGCGTGGGGACTACGAACTTCAATGAGCAGTTCTTC. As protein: CASSVGTTNFNEQFF. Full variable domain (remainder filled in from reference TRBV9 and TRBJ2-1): DSGVTQTPKHLITATGQRVTLRCSPRSGDLSVYWYQQSLDQGLQFLIQYYNGEERAKGNILERFSAQQFPDLHSELNLSSLELGDSALYFCASSVGTTNFNEQFFGPGTRLTVL.

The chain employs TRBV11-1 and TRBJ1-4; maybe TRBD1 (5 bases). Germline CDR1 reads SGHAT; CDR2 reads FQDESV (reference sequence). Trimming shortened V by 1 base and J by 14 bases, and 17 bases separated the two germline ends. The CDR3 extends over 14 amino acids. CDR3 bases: TGTGCCAGCAGCTTAGGCCCGCTCTTCGGGGGTCTGTTTTTT. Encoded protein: CASSLGPLFGGLFF.

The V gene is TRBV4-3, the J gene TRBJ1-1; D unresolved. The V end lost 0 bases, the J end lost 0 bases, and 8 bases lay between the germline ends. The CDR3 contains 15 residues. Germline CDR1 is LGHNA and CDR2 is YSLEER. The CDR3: CASSQDEVMNTEAFF. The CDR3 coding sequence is TGCGCCAGCAGCCAAGATGAGGTAATGAACACTGAAGCTTTCTTT.